This T cell receptor beta chain was sequenced for a study of T-cell memory formation after mild COVID-19. With 2 bases clipped from V and 1 base from J, the junction kept 1 base outside the gene matches. The CDR3 runs to 14 residues. Germline lookup yields CDR1 MGHDK and CDR2 SYGVNS. Overall study findings and caveats: Second-wave clones with a day 37 peak had unconfirmed SARS-CoV-2 specificity.

TCRdb called the 5' RACE reads again in MiXCR, with one record for every CDR3 protein. Of around 300,000 distinct CDR3 sequences listed, roughly an eighth are singletons. This clonotype was seen a few times. No antigen is known for it. V gene TRBV25-1 combines with J gene TRBJ2-5, with 7 bases matching TRBD1. This clonotype originated in a man younger than 30 who had mild COVID-19 (a few samples of this study predate the infection). Cell type and time point are not known. The sequencing input was PBMCs or a T cell subset sorted from them (not recorded which). The CDR3 here is CASSEDRAQETQYF. The CDR3 DNA reads TGTGCCAGCAGTGAAGACAGGGCCCAAGAGACCCAGTACTTC.